This is a list of T cell receptor beta chains from one sample in a study of T cells in Graves' hyperthyroidism and ophthalmopathy. One entry per CDR3 protein results from TCRdb running MiXCR on the multiplex PCR reads. The sample yields hundreds of thousands of distinct CDR3 sequences, 14% seen once. Sequencing was done on a sample of blood. These TCRs come from a woman aged 40 to 55 with Graves' hyperthyroidism. The CDR3 runs from the conserved cysteine through the conserved F or W. A D gene is named only where the DNA matches it firmly. Some rows mark clone size as missing; the rest say once, few, many or name a class of expanded clone.

CDR3aa: CASTHRAGQNNEQFF
CDR3nt: TGTGCCAGCACCCACCGGGCAGGACAAAACAATGAGCAGTTCTTC
v_gene: TRBV6-2/TRBV6-3
d_gene: .
len: 15
abundance: few
j_gene: TRBJ2-1

CDR3aa: CSARDVDRGNTIYF
CDR3nt: TGCAGTGCTAGAGATGTGGACAGAGGAAACACCATATATTTT
v_gene: TRBV20-1
d_gene: .
len: 14
abundance: many
j_gene: TRBJ1-3

CDR3aa: CASSYRDINYGYTF
CDR3nt: TGTGCCAGCAGTTACCGGGACATTAACTATGGCTACACCTTC
v_gene: TRBV7-9
d_gene: .
len: 14
abundance: once
j_gene: TRBJ1-2

CDR3aa: CASSTDRSSTDTQYF
CDR3nt: TGTGCCAGCAGCACGGACAGGAGTAGCACAGATACGCAGTATTTT
v_gene: TRBV7-9
d_gene: TRBD1
len: 15
abundance: many
j_gene: TRBJ2-3

CDR3aa: CASRRTSAKRRDEQFF
CDR3nt: TGTGCCAGCCGGAGGACTAGCGCAAAAAGGAGGGATGAGCAGTTCTTC
v_gene: TRBV27
d_gene: TRBD2
len: 16
abundance: .
j_gene: TRBJ2-1

CDR3aa: CASSGGTSFFYEQYF
CDR3nt: TGCGCCAGCAGTGGCGGGACTAGTTTCTTCTACGAGCAGTACTTC
v_gene: TRBV10-2
d_gene: TRBD2
len: 15
abundance: many
j_gene: TRBJ2-7

CDR3aa: CASSFSNYAYNEQFF
CDR3nt: TGTGCCAGCAGCTTTAGCAATTACGCCTACAATGAGCAGTTCTTC
v_gene: TRBV7-2
d_gene: .
len: 15
abundance: many
j_gene: TRBJ2-1

CDR3aa: CASSPGPPGDTQYF
CDR3nt: TGTGCCAGCAGCCCCGGTCCCCCGGGGGATACGCAGTATTTT
v_gene: TRBV7-2
d_gene: .
len: 14
abundance: many
j_gene: TRBJ2-3

CDR3aa: CASSSSGATKNIQYF
CDR3nt: TGCGCCAGCAGCTCCTCAGGGGCAACCAAAAACATTCAGTACTTC
v_gene: TRBV5-1
d_gene: .
len: 15
abundance: few
j_gene: TRBJ2-4

CDR3aa: CASSLVGGPNQPQHF
CDR3nt: TGTGCCAGCAGTTTAGTTGGAGGGCCCAATCAGCCCCAGCATTTT
v_gene: TRBV28
d_gene: .
len: 15
abundance: .
j_gene: TRBJ1-5

CDR3aa: CASSYTDQPQHF
CDR3nt: TGTGCCAGCAGTTACACGGATCAGCCCCAGCATTTT
v_gene: TRBV2
d_gene: .
len: 12
abundance: .
j_gene: TRBJ1-5

CDR3aa: CASSQDYSTDTQYF
CDR3nt: TGCGCCAGCAGCCAAGACTATAGCACAGATACGCAGTATTTT
v_gene: TRBV4-1
d_gene: .
len: 14
abundance: few
j_gene: TRBJ2-3

CDR3aa: CASSAQDRVEQYF
CDR3nt: TGCGCCAGCAGCGCCCAGGACAGGGTCGAGCAGTACTTC
v_gene: TRBV5-1
d_gene: TRBD1
len: 13
abundance: many
j_gene: TRBJ2-7

CDR3aa: CASSVLDSIPQETQYF
CDR3nt: TGTGCCAGCAGTGTATTGGACAGCATACCCCAAGAGACCCAGTACTTC
v_gene: TRBV25-1
d_gene: .
len: 16
abundance: few
j_gene: TRBJ2-5

CDR3aa: CSARDRQGGPINEKLFF
CDR3nt: TGCAGTGCTAGAGATCGACAAGGCGGACCGATTAATGAAAAACTGTTTTTT
v_gene: TRBV20-1
d_gene: .
len: 17
abundance: .
j_gene: TRBJ1-4